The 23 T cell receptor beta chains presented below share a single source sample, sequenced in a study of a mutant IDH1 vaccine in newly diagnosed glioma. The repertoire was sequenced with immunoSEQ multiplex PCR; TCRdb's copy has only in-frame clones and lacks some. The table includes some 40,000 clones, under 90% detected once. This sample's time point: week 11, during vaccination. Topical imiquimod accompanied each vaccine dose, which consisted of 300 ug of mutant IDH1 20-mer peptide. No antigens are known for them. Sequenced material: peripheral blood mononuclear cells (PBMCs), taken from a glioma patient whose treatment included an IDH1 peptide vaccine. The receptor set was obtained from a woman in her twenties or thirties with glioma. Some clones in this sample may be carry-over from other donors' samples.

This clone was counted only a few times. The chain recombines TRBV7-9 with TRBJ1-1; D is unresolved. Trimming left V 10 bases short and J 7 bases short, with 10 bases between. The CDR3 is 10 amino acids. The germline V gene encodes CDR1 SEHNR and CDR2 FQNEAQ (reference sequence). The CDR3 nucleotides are TGTGCCATTAAGGACGGTGAAGCTTTCTTT. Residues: CAIKDGEAFF.

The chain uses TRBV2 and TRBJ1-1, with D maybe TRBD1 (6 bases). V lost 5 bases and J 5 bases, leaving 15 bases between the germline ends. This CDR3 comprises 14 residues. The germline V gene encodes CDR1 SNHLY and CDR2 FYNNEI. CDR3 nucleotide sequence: TGTGCCAGCAGTAGCCTACAGGGCGGTACTGAAGCTTTCTTT. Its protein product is CASSSLQGGTEAFF.

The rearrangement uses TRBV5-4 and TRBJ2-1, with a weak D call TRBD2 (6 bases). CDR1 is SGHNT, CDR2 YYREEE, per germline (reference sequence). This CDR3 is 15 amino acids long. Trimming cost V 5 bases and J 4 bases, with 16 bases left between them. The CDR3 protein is CASRRGIFGYNEQFF. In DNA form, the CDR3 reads TGTGCCAGCAGGCGGGGAATCTTCGGTTACAATGAGCAGTTCTTC.

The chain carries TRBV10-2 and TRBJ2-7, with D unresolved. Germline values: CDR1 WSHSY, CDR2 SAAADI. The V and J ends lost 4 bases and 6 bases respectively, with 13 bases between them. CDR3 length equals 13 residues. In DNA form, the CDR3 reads TGCGCCAGCAGTGGTAGACCGCCGGCCGAGCAGTACTTC. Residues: CASSGRPPAEQYF.

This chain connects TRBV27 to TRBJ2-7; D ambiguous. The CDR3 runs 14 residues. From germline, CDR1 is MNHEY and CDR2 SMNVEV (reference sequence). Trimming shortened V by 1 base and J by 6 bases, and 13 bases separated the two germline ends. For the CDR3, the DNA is TGTGCCAGCAGTTTATTCCCCTCCCAGGCCGAGCAGTACTTC. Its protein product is CASSLFPSQAEQYF.

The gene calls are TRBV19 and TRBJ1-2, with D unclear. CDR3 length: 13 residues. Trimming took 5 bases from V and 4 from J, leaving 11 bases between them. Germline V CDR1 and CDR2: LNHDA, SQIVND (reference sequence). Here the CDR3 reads CASSQDGGYGYTF. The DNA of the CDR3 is TGTGCCAGTAGTCAGGACGGCGGCTATGGCTACACCTTC.

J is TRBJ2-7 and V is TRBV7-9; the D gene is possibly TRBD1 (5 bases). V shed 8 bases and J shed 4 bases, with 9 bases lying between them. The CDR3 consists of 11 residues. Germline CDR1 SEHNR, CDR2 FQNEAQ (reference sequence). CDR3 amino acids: CASGATYEQYF. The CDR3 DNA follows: TGTGCCAGCGGGGCAACATACGAGCAGTACTTC. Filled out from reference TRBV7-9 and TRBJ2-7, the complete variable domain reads DTGVSQNPRHKITKRGQNVTFRCDPISEHNRLYWYRQTLGQGPEFLTYFQNEAQLEKSRLLSDRFSAERPKGSFSTLEIQRTEQGDSAMYLCASGATYEQYFGPGTRLTVT.

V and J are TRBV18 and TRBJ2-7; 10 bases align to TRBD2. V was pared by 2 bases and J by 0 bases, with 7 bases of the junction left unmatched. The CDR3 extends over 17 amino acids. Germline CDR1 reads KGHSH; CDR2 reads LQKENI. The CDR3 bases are TGTGCCAGCTCACCAAAGCTAGCGGGAGTCACCTCCTACGAGCAGTACTTC. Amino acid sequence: CASSPKLAGVTSYEQYF.

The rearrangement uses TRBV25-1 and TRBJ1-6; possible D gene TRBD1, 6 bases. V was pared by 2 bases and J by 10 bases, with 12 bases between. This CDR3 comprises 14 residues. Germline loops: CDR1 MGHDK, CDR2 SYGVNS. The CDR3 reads CASSETGRGSPLHF. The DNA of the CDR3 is TGTGCCAGCAGTGAAACAGGGAGGGGATCACCCCTCCACTTT.

The CDR3 sequence is CASSFYRATGGYTF. The CDR3 DNA reads TGTGCCAGCAGCTTTTACCGGGCCACGGGGGGCTACACCTTC. The chain recombines TRBV5-6 with TRBJ1-2; no clear D gene. Trimming pared 2 bases from V and 8 bases from J, leaving 16 bases between. Germline V gene sequence: CDR1 SGHDT, CDR2 YYEEEE. CDR3 length: 14 amino acids.

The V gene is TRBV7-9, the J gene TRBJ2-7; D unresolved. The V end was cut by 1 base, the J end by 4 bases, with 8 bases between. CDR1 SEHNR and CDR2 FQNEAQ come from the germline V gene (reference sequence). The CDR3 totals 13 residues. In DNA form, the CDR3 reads TGTGCCAGCAGCTTAGAGGTGGATTACGAGCAGTACTTC. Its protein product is CASSLEVDYEQYF.

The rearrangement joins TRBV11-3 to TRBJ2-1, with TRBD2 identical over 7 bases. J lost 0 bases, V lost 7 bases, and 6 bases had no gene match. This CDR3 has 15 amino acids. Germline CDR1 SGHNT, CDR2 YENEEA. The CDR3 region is CASTVGRSSYNEQFF. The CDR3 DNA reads TGTGCCAGCACCGTCGGGAGGAGCTCCTACAATGAGCAGTTCTTC.

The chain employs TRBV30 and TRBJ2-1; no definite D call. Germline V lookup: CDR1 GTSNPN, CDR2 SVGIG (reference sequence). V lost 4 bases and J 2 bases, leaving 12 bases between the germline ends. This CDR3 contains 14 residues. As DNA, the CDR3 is TGTGCCTGGACGAACATGGGCCCCTACAATGAGCAGTTCTTC. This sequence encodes CAWTNMGPYNEQFF.

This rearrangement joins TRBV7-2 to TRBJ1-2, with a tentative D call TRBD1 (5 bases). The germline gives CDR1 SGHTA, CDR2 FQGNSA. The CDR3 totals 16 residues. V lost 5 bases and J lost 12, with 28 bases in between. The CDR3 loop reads CASSPRESDSVFGHTF. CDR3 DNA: TGTGCCAGCAGCCCAAGAGAGTCAGACAGTGTATTCGGTCACACCTTC.

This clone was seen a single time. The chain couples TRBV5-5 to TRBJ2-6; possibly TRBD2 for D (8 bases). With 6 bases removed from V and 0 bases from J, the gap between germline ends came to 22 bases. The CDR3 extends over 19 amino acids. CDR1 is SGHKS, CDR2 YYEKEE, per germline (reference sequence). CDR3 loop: CASTLRGDRLLSGANVLTF. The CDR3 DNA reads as TGTGCCAGCACCCTGCGGGGGGACAGACTTCTCTCTGGGGCCAACGTCCTGACTTTC. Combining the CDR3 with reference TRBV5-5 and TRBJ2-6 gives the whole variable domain DAGVTQSPTHLIKTRGQQVTLRCSPISGHKSVSWYQQVLGQGPQFIFQYYEKEERGRGNFPDRFSARQFPNYSSELNVNALLLGDSALYLCASTLRGDRLLSGANVLTFGAGSRLTVL.

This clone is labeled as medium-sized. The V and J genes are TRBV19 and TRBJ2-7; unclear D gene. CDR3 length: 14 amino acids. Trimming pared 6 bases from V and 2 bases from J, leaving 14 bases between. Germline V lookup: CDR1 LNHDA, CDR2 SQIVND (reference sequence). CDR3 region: CASRRYSEAYEQYF. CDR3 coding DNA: TGTGCCAGTAGGCGGTACTCAGAGGCCTACGAGCAGTACTTC.

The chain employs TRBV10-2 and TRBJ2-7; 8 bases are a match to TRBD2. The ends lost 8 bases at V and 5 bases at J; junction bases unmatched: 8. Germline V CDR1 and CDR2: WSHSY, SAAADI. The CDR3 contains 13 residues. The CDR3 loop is CASARGLDHEQYF. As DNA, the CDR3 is TGCGCCAGCGCGCGGGGACTAGACCACGAGCAGTACTTC.

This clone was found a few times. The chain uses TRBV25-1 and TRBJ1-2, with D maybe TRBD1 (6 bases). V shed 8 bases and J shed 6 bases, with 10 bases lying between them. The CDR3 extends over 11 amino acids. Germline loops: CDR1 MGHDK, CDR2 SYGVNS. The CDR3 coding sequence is TGTGCCAGCCTCGGGGGCGATGGCTACACCTTC. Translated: CASLGGDGYTF.

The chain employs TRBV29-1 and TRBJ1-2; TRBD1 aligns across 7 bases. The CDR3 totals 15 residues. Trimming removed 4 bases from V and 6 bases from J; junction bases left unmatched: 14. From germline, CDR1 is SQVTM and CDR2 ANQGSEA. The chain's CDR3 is CSVGEDPGGRDGYTF. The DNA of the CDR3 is TGCAGCGTTGGTGAGGATCCAGGGGGTAGGGATGGCTACACCTTC.

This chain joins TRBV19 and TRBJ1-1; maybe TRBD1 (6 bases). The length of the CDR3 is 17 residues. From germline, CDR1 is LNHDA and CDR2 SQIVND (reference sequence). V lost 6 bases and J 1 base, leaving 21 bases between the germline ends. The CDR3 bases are TGTGCCAGTAGACAAGTGCTCCGTGGGGGCAGGAACACTGAAGCTTTCTTT. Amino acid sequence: CASRQVLRGGRNTEAFF. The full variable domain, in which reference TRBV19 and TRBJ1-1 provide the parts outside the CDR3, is DGGITQSPKYLFRKEGQNVTLSCEQNLNHDAMYWYRQDPGQGLRLIYYSQIVNDFQKGDIAEGYSVSREKKESFPLTVTSAQKNPTAFYLCASRQVLRGGRNTEAFFGQGTRLTVV.

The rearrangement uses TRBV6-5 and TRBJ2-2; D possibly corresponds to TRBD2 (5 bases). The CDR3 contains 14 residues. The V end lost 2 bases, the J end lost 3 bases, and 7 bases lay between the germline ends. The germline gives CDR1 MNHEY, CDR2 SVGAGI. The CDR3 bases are TGTGCCAGCAGTTACGGGAGCTACACCGGGGAGCTGTTTTTT. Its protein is CASSYGSYTGELFF.

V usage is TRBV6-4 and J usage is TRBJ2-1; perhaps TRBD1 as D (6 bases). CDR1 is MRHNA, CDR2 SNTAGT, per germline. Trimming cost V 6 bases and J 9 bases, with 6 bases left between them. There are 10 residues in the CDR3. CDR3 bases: TGTGCCAGCAGAGGGGGTGAGCAGTTCTTC. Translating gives CASRGGEQFF.

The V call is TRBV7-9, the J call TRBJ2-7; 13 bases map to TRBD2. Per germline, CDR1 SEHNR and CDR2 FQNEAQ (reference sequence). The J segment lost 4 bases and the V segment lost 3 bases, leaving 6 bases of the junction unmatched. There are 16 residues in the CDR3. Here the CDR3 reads CASSLRLAGGSYEQYF. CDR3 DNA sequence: TGTGCCAGCAGCTTGAGACTAGCGGGAGGATCGTACGAGCAGTACTTC.